This TCR beta chain was retrieved from a study of blood T cells in healthy people across ages. The V gene lost 2 bases and the J gene lost 7 bases, with 8 bases spanning the gap. The germline V gene encodes CDR1 MNHEY and CDR2 SMNVEV (reference sequence). CDR3 length: 12 residues. Study-level findings and limits: Across samples, TCR beta diversity tracked strongly with naive T cell percentage.

The sample holds a few counts of this clonotype. What it binds is not known. A sample-barcoded 5' primer and a J-beta primer mix were used in a second PCR of roughly 6 to 11 cycles. TCRdb analysed the 5' RACE reads with MiXCR anew, one entry per CDR3 protein. The sample contains 450,000 to 600,000 distinct CDR3 sequences, around 27% of which appear only once. The data also belong to a second study, concerning T cells of mothers and their children. That study reports: There were over 10 million TCR beta CDR3 reads from each mother and 2.5 million to 3.5 million from each child. The study found slightly higher but non-significant overlap in related versus unrelated mother-child pairs.

The specimen sequenced was blood. The chain combines TRBV27 with TRBJ2-5; no definite D call. This sequence was found in a boy aged 2-9 years in good health. This chain's CDR3 is CASSLPPRTQYF. CDR3 nucleotides: TGTGCCAGCAGTTTACCCCCCAGGACCCAGTACTTC.